This is a list of T cell receptor beta chains from one sample in a study of OX40 agonist ivuxolimab in advanced cancers. Only in-frame clones appear in the TCRdb table, and some are missing; sequencing was by immunoSEQ multiplex PCR. Among 81,000 or so clones listed, about 90% were seen once. The material sequenced was CD4+ or CD8+ T cells sorted from blood, taken in a trial of the OX40 agonist ivuxolimab. The receptor set was obtained from an adult with an advanced solid tumor such as melanoma, head and neck, liver or kidney cancer. Each CDR3 is given with its conserved first and last residue. The order of the fields is V gene, J gene, clone size, D gene, CDR3 DNA, CDR3 protein. The D gene is left open where the match is weak. The size field is filled for only some rows; it gives once, few, many or a size class.

>TRBV7-6|TRBJ1-6|few|.
TGTGCCAGCAGCTCCCGGGGGACTAATTCACCCCTCCACTTT
CASSSRGTNSPLHF
>TRBV5-1|TRBJ1-5|.|.
TGCGCCAGCTCCGAATTGCCTAGCAATCAGCCCCAGCATTTT
CASSELPSNQPQHF
>TRBV9|TRBJ2-1|.|.
TGTGCCAGCAGCGTAAGTCGTGGGTTCAATGAGCAGTTCTTC
CASSVSRGFNEQFF
>TRBV25-1|TRBJ2-1|.|.
TGTGCCAGCAGTGTGGGGCTTGAGCAGTTCTTC
CASSVGLEQFF
>TRBV6-5|TRBJ2-7|once|.
TGTCCTAGGAGGTTCTACGAGCAGTACTTC
CPRRFYEQYF
>TRBV2|TRBJ1-5|.|.
TGTGCCAGCAGTGATGGGCATGTAGGTAGCAATCAGCCCCAGCATTTT
CASSDGHVGSNQPQHF
>TRBV27|TRBJ2-5|.|.
TGTGCCAGCAGTTTATCTCCAGAGACCCAGTACTTC
CASSLSPETQYF
>TRBV6-1|TRBJ2-1|.|TRBD2
TGTGCCAGCAGTGATTATAAGGGACTAGCGGGAGGTGATGAGCAGTTCTTC
CASSDYKGLAGGDEQFF
>TRBV27|TRBJ1-5|.|.
TGTGCCAGCAGACCCTTTGTGGAAACGACGGCTCAGCCCCAGCATTTT
CASRPFVETTAQPQHF
>TRBV9|TRBJ1-5|.|.
TGTGCCAGCAGCGTAGGGTCTGGTATGGATTCCCAGCATTTT
CASSVGSGMDSQHF
>TRBV4-1|TRBJ1-1|once|.
TGCGCCAGCAGCCAAGAAAGGGGAGACACTGAAGCTTTCTTT
CASSQERGDTEAFF
>TRBV4-2|TRBJ2-1|.|TRBD2
TGTGCCAGCAGCGACCCGGGACTAGACAATGAGCAGTTCTTC
CASSDPGLDNEQFF
>TRBV28|TRBJ1-5|.|TRBD1
TGTGCCAGCAGTACGTGGGACAGGGAGGGGAATCAGCCCCAGCATTTT
CASSTWDREGNQPQHF
>TRBV5-1|TRBJ2-1|.|TRBD2
TGCGCCAGCAGCTTGGATGTCTATCTAGCGGGGACTAACAATGAGCAGTTCTTC
CASSLDVYLAGTNNEQFF
>TRBV5-4|TRBJ2-7|.|TRBD2
TGTGCCAGCAGCTGGAGCGGGGGCCCGGGGGAGCAGTACTTC
CASSWSGGPGEQYF
>TRBV19|TRBJ1-1|once|TRBD1
TGTGCCAGTAGGATCAGGGGGCTGAACACTGAAGCTTTCTTT
CASRIRGLNTEAFF
>TRBV7-2|TRBJ2-1|.|TRBD2
TGTGCCAGCAGCTTAGCTCTCGGACTAGCGGGAGGGAAGGCTGAGCAGTTCTTC
CASSLALGLAGGKAEQFF